This T cell receptor (beta chain) derives from a study of blood T cell repertoires in COVID-19. Study as a whole: T cells, B-cell-depleted T cells, or PBMCs provided the cDNA or gDNA that served as material.

Per the study methods: Reference gene primer amplification gave estimated nucleated cell counts. Profiled with immunoSEQ multiplex PCR; TCRdb holds only in-frame clones, not every one. The V and J calls and clone size are taken from that table; D and trimming were inferred from the DNA. The sample includes some 160,000 clones, over 75% of them seen just once. The sequence derives from an older man with active or convalescent COVID-19. Sequenced input: peripheral blood.

CDR3 sequence: CASSLAPQGGDSPLHF. The CDR3 nucleotides are TGTGCCAGCAGCTTGGCCCCACAGGGTGGGGATTCACCCCTCCACTTT. The rearrangement links TRBV5-4 to TRBJ1-6, with D perhaps TRBD1 (6 bases). Germline CDR1 and CDR2: SGHNT and YYREEE (reference sequence). The CDR3 loop spans 16 amino acids. V dropped 0 bases and J dropped 8 bases, with 15 bases sitting between them.